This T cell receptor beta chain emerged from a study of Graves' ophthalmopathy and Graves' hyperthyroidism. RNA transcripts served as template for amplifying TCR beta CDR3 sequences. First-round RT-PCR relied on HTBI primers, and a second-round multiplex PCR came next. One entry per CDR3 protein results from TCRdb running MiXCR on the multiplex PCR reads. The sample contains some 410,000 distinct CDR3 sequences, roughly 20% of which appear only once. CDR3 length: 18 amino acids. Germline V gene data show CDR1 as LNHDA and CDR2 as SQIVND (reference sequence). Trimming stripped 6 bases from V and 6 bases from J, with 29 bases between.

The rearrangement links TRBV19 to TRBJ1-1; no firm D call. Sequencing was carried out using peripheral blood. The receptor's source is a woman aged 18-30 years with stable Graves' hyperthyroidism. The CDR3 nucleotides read TGTGCCAGTAGGGGTCCGGTCGGGCCATTCGCCCTCACTTCTGAAGCTTTCTTT. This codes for CASRGPVGPFALTSEAFF.